Given below is one T cell receptor beta chain in context. This sample is part of a study of response to subunit inactivated influenza vaccine. The CDR3 totals 15 residues. The V end lost 3 bases, the J end lost 0 bases, and 11 bases lay between the germline ends. The V gene's germline CDR1 is LGHDT and CDR2 YNNKEL (reference sequence). MiXCR was run by TCRdb on the RT-PCR reads, yielding one entry per CDR3 protein. The sample lists around 490,000 distinct CDR3 sequences; 6.5% to 8% were seen once. The sequence came from a man between 50 and 69 years old who received an inactivated influenza vaccine. The V call is TRBV3-1, the J call TRBJ1-1; D might be TRBD1 (6 bases). Sequencing used PBMCs from blood, obtained less than 30 months after vaccination. This chain's CDR3 is CASSHPTGVNTEAFF. The CDR3 DNA follows: TGTGCCAGCAGCCACCCGACAGGCGTGAACACTGAAGCTTTCTTT.